Each of the 5 T cell receptor beta chains below was sequenced from the same sample in a study of tumor and adjacent non-tumor tissue in lung cancer. RNA was extracted from bulk tissue without any cell sorting. More than 3 cm separated this lung sample from the edge of the tumor. TCRbeta libraries were built with three rounds of nested PCR, modified from ARM-PCR. MiXCR, run by TCRdb on the multiplex PCR reads, gives a single entry per CDR3 protein. The table lists about 48,000 distinct CDR3 sequences, around 64% of them singletons. Sequences were obtained from distant non-tumor lung tissue. These receptors all come from a woman in her 70s with non-small cell lung cancer.

Worth noting for this clonotype: A much larger clone lies one base from this, so it may be a read error. V gene TRBV20-1 combines with J gene TRBJ2-1, with TRBD1 matching 8 bases. The germline V gene encodes CDR1 DFQATT and CDR2 SNEGSKA (reference sequence). The CDR3 runs 14 residues. The DNA for the CDR3 is TGCAGTGCTGGACAGGGATCAATTTCCAATGAGCAGTTATTC. Translated: CSAGQGSISNEQLF.

In the case of this clonotype: As the CDR3 is not closed by the conserved phenylalanine or tryptophan, this likely results from a read error. The gene calls are TRBV29-1 and TRBJ2-1; 13 bases align to TRBD2. Germline loops: CDR1 SQVTM, CDR2 ANQGSEA. The CDR3 contains 14 residues. V shed 5 bases and J 12 bases; nucleotides not matched to a gene: 10. CDR3 protein: CSVTLGLAGVGQFI. DNA of the CDR3: TGCAGCGTTACTCTAGGACTAGCGGGAGTGGGGCAGTTCATC.

Remarks on this clonotype: This may be a read error, as it is one base from a much larger clone. The chain recombines TRBV5-5 with TRBJ1-5; TRBD1 agrees at 9 bases. The J call is in doubt because the DNA end fits TRBJ2-3 better. Germline V gene sequence: CDR1 SGHKS, CDR2 YYEKEE (reference sequence). This CDR3 has 15 residues. This chain's CDR3 is CASSLDRGRAQPQYF. The CDR3 nucleotides are TGTGCCAGCAGCTTGGACAGGGGGCGAGCTCAGCCCCAGTATTTT.

This chain uses TRBV5-6 with TRBJ1-1; no firm D call. CDR3 length: 11 residues. Germline V gene lookup returns CDR1 SGHDT and CDR2 YYEEEE. V lost 3 bases, J lost 8 bases, and 8 bases lay in between. The CDR3 DNA reads as TGTGCCAGCAGCTCGTGCAGGGAAGCTTTCTTT. Translation gives CASSSCREAFF. Drawing the rest from reference TRBV5-6 and TRBJ1-1, the complete variable domain is DAGVTQSPTHLIKTRGQQVTLRCSPKSGHDTVSWYQQALGQGPQFIFQYYEEEERQRGNFPDRFSGHQFPNYSSELNVNALLLGDSALYLCASSSCREAFFGQGTRLTVV.

Concerning this clonotype: The germline gene is not matched at one end of the junction; a read error may be the cause. This chain links TRBV6-6 with TRBJ2-1; D could derive from TRBD1 or TRBD2 (5 bases each). The CDR3 is 15 amino acids. In germline, CDR1 is MNHNY, CDR2 SVGAGI (reference sequence). CDR3 sequence (DNA): TGTGCTAGCAGTGCAGGGTGGGCCGGCGGGAATGAGCAGTTCTTC. Residues: CASSAGWAGGNEQFF.